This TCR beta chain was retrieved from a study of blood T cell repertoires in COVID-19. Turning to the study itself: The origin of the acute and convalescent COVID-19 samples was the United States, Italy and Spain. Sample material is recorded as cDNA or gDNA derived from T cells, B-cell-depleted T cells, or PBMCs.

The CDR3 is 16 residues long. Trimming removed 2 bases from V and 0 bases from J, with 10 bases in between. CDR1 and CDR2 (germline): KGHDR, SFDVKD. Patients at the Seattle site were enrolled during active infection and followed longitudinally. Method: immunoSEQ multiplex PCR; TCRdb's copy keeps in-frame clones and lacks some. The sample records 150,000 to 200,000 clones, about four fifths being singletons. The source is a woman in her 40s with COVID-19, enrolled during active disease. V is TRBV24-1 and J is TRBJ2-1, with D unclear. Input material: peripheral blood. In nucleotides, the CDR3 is TGTGCCACCAGTGATTCTAGTGCTAGCTCCTACAATGAGCAGTTCTTC. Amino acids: CATSDSSASSYNEQFF.